These 4 T cell receptor beta chains originate from one sample sequenced in a study of T cell repertoires in cytomegalovirus infection. These receptors lack a known antigen. One entry per CDR3 protein, called by TCRdb with MiXCR from the reads. The repertoire has about 770,000 distinct CDR3 sequences, almost 30% of them found once; the top ten carry around 13%. The sequencing used cultured CD8+ T cells from PBMCs, collected from culture after CMV antigen stimulation. Every receptor here comes from a human donor in good health (CMV status not recorded). Some clones in this sample may be carry-over from other donors' samples.

The chain uses TRBV7-9 and TRBJ2-2; 7 bases line up with TRBD2. The CDR3 is 16 residues long. Germline V gene sequence: CDR1 SEHNR, CDR2 FQNEAQ (reference sequence). The trim removed 5 bases at V and 3 bases at J, leaving 9 bases unmatched. CDR3 in amino acids: CASSPEGGGDTGELFF. CDR3 DNA sequence: TGTGCCAGCAGCCCCGAGGGCGGGGGAGACACCGGGGAGCTGTTTTTT. Variable domain in full (rest from reference TRBV7-9 and TRBJ2-2): DTGVSQNPRHKITKRGQNVTFRCDPISEHNRLYWYRQTLGQGPEFLTYFQNEAQLEKSRLLSDRFSAERPKGSFSTLEIQRTEQGDSAMYLCASSPEGGGDTGELFFGEGSRLTVL.

This clonotype was observed a few times. The V and J genes are TRBV7-9 and TRBJ2-7; D remains ambiguous. Germline CDR1 SEHNR, CDR2 FQNEAQ (reference sequence). With 4 bases removed from V and 3 bases from J, the gap between germline ends came to 10 bases. The CDR3 contains 13 residues. Here the CDR3 reads CASSSDGYYEQYV. The CDR3 DNA reads as TGTGCCAGCAGCTCTGACGGATACTACGAGCAGTACGTC.

There are a few counts of this clonotype. J is TRBJ1-2 and V is TRBV6-1, with D unresolved. Deletions cut 6 bases from V and 7 bases from J, with 12 bases between. This CDR3 spans 12 amino acids. CDR1 MNHNS and CDR2 SASEGT come from the germline V gene. CDR3 DNA sequence: TGTGCCAGCAGGGCCGAGGGAGCTGGCTACACCTTC. Protein product: CASRAEGAGYTF.

The chain joins TRBV4-1 to TRBJ2-1; D remains unclear. This CDR3 has 18 amino acids. CDR1 is MGHRA and CDR2 is YSYEKL in the germline V gene. Trimming removed 0 bases from V and 0 bases from J, with 15 bases in between. This chain's CDR3 is CASSQDLELAGSYNEQFF. In DNA form, the CDR3 reads TGCGCCAGCAGCCAAGATTTAGAACTGGCTGGCTCCTACAATGAGCAGTTCTTC.